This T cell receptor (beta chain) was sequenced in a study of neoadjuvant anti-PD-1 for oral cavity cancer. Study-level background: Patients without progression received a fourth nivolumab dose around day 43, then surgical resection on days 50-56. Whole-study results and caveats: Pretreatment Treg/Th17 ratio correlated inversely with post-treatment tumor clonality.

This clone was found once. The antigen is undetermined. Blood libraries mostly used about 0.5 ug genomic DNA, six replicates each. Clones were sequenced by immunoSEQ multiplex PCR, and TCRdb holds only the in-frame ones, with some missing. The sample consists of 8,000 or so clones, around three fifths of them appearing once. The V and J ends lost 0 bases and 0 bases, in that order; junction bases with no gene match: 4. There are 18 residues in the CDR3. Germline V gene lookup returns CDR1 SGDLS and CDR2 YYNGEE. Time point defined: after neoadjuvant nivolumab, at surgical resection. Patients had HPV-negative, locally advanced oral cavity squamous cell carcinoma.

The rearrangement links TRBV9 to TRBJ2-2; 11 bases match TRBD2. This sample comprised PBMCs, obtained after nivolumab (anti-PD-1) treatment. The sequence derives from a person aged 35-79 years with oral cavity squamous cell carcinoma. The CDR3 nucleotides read TGTGCCAGCAGCGTAGGACTAGCGGGGCCAGCGAACACCGGGGAGCTGTTTTTT. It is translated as CASSVGLAGPANTGELFF.